This entry lists 7 T cell receptor beta chains sequenced from one sample in a study of blood T cells in healthy people across ages. It was with a sample-barcoded 5' primer and a J-beta primer mix that a second PCR of roughly 6 to 11 cycles was run. TCRdb used MiXCR to reprocess the 5' RACE reads, holding one entry per CDR3 protein. The data hold roughly 1,500,000 distinct CDR3 sequences, with about 35% observed a single time. The sequenced sample consisted of blood. The origin of the receptors is a woman in her twenties or thirties in good health.

The chain couples TRBV4-2 to TRBJ2-1; no clear D. Per germline, CDR1 LGHNA and CDR2 YNFKEQ. The CDR3 is made up of 16 amino acids. V lost 0 bases, J lost 1 base, and 10 bases lay in between. This CDR3 is CASSQEDHTSYNEQFF. CDR3 nucleotides: TGTGCCAGCAGCCAAGAGGACCACACTTCCTACAATGAGCAGTTCTTC.

This clonotype has ten or more counts. The chain employs TRBV6-4 and TRBJ2-7; D call uncertain. The CDR3 length is 13 residues. With 7 bases removed from V and 5 bases from J, the gap between germline ends came to 15 bases. Germline CDR1 MRHNA, CDR2 SNTAGT. The CDR3 DNA sequence: TGTGCCAGCACCTCTCGACTTGTCCACGAGCAGTACTTC. Amino acid sequence: CASTSRLVHEQYF.

This chain links TRBV6-6 with TRBJ1-5; a possible D gene is TRBD1 (5 bases). The CDR3 has 15 residues. The V and J ends lost 0 bases and 0 bases respectively, with 6 bases between them. Germline CDR1 is MNHNY and CDR2 is SVGAGI (reference sequence). For the CDR3, the DNA is TGTGCCAGCAGTTACTCCAGGGTTAGCAATCAGCCCCAGCATTTT. It codes for CASSYSRVSNQPQHF.

With regard to this clonotype: Since a much larger clone is just one base distant, this may be a read error. This chain links TRBV29-1 with TRBJ2-7; D is possibly TRBD1 or TRBD2 (5 bases each). With 1 base removed from V and 2 bases from J, the gap between germline ends came to 12 bases. Germline values: CDR1 SQVTM, CDR2 ANQGSEA. This CDR3 has 14 residues. CDR3 DNA: TGCAGCGTTGAAGCCCGGGGCAGGACCTACGAGCAGTACTTC. Its translation is CSVEARGRTYEQYF.

This rearrangement joins TRBV5-1 to TRBJ1-4, with D maybe TRBD1 (5 bases). Germline loops: CDR1 SGHRS, CDR2 YFSETQ. V was cut by 0 bases and J by 9 bases, with 9 bases left in between. The CDR3 is 13 amino acids. The CDR3 sequence is CASSLEPGQKLFF. In nucleotides, the CDR3 is TGCGCCAGCAGCTTGGAACCGGGACAAAAACTGTTTTTT.

A word on this clonotype: At one boundary the junction diverges from the germline segment, which might be a read error. The chain couples TRBV6-1 to TRBJ2-5; tentative D call: TRBD2 (5 bases). The length of the CDR3 is 13 residues. CDR1 is MNHNS and CDR2 is SASEGT in the germline V gene. CDR3 residues: CAGSERGRETQYF. The CDR3 nucleotides read TGTGCCGGCAGTGAGAGAGGGCGAGAGACCCAGTACTTC.

The genes are TRBV20-1 and TRBJ2-1; D tentatively fits TRBD1 or TRBD2 (5 bases each). Between the trimmed V and J ends, which lost 1 base and 3 bases, there was a span of 13 bases. Germline-derived CDR1 and CDR2 are DFQATT and SNEGSKA (reference sequence). The CDR3 loop spans 15 amino acids. As DNA, the CDR3 is TGCAGTGCTAGAGTAACGTGGGGGAACTACAATGAGCAGTTCTTC. This translates into CSARVTWGNYNEQFF.